A single sample is the source of the 24 T cell receptor beta chains below, sequenced in a study of shared clonotypes between healthy human individuals. The assay was immunoSEQ multiplex PCR, and TCRdb's table has in-frame clones only and misses some. The data hold about 2.2 million clones, with over 85% observed a single time. Naivety among CD8 cells was defined by CD45RO negativity and positive CCR7 selection, thereby excluding terminally differentiated effector memory CD45RA+ cells. Material for sequencing was naive CD8+ T cells from PBMCs. These receptors all stem from a man between 18 and 35 years old in good health. Some clones in this sample may be carry-over from other donors' samples.

A single count supports this clone. The rearrangement uses TRBV11-1 and TRBJ2-7, with D unresolved. The CDR3 loop spans 13 amino acids. The germline V gene has CDR1 SGHAT and CDR2 FQDESV (reference sequence). With 5 bases removed from V and 0 bases from J, the gap between germline ends came to 8 bases. The CDR3 sequence is CASSGQSSYEQYF. The CDR3 DNA sequence: TGTGCCAGCAGCGGCCAAAGCTCCTACGAGCAGTACTTC. The whole variable domain, filled in from reference TRBV11-1 and TRBJ2-7, reads EAEVAQSPRYKITEKSQAVAFWCDPISGHATLYWYRQILGQGPELLVQFQDESVVDDSQLPKDRFSAERLKGVDSTLKIQPAELGDSAMYLCASSGQSSYEQYFGPGTRLTVT.

This clone appeared once. The sample has other DNA sequences that encode this CDR3 too. The CDR3 DNA sequence: TGCGCCAGCAGCCAAGTCGGGGGGATCGGTCAGCCCCAGCATTTT. Translated: CASSQVGGIGQPQHF. The rearrangement uses TRBV4-1 and TRBJ1-5; weak D call: TRBD1 (5 bases). Germline V gives CDR1 MGHRA, CDR2 YSYEKL. Trimming took off 1 base at V and 6 bases at J, with 13 bases between the two ends. The CDR3 is 15 residues long.

This rearrangement joins TRBV27 to TRBJ2-3, with 7 bases fitting TRBD2. In germline, CDR1 is MNHEY, CDR2 SMNVEV (reference sequence). The CDR3 totals 17 residues. V trimming: 8 bases; J trimming: 0 bases; junction bases outside the gene matches: 14. CDR3 residues: CASRQRSGRTSTDTQYF. CDR3 coding DNA: TGTGCCAGCCGGCAGCGTAGCGGGCGCACTAGCACAGATACGCAGTATTTT.

The chain recombines TRBV5-4 with TRBJ1-1, with D maybe TRBD1 (6 bases). The ends were cut back, 5 bases at V and 2 bases at J, with 19 bases in the middle. This CDR3 contains 16 residues. Germline CDR1 SGHNT, CDR2 YYREEE (reference sequence). The CDR3 spells CASRYHPAGANTEAFF. The DNA of the CDR3 is TGTGCCAGCAGATATCACCCGGCAGGGGCTAACACTGAAGCTTTCTTT.

The gene calls are TRBV9 and TRBJ1-3; no firm D call. Germline V gene data show CDR1 as SGDLS and CDR2 as YYNGEE. Trimming left V 1 base short and J 0 bases short, with 11 bases between. This CDR3 is 16 amino acids long. The CDR3 sequence is CASSVRPEGSGNTIYF. Here the CDR3 DNA reads TGTGCCAGCAGCGTACGGCCGGAGGGCTCTGGAAACACCATATATTTT.

V and J are TRBV10-2 and TRBJ1-2, with D unclear. V was shortened by 7 bases and J by 5 bases, with 17 bases between the two germline ends. Looked up from germline, CDR1 is WSHSY and CDR2 is SAAADI. The CDR3 covers 14 residues. CDR3 DNA: TGCGCCAGCAAGGACCGGGCCGAAAGGTATGGCTACACCTTC. It codes for CASKDRAERYGYTF.

The rearrangement joins TRBV28 to TRBJ1-4; D gene unclear. This CDR3 region has 14 residues. From germline, CDR1 is MDHEN and CDR2 SYDVKM. Trimming stripped 1 base from V and 0 bases from J, with 3 bases between. The DNA for the CDR3 is TGTGCCAGCAGTTTATATGCAACTAATGAAAAACTGTTTTTT. Protein product: CASSLYATNEKLFF.

The gene calls are TRBV6-6 and TRBJ2-1; D is possibly TRBD2 (6 bases). This CDR3 comprises 16 residues. Trimming pared 0 bases from V and 4 bases from J, leaving 13 bases between. Germline V gene lookup returns CDR1 MNHNY and CDR2 SVGAGI (reference sequence). DNA for the CDR3: TGTGCCAGCAGTTACTCTCGCGGGACTGTTTACAATGAGCAGTTCTTC. It codes for CASSYSRGTVYNEQFF.

The genes are TRBV28 and TRBJ2-5; D gene ambiguous. CDR1 is MDHEN and CDR2 is SYDVKM in the germline V gene. There are 8 residues in the CDR3. Trimming pared 8 bases from V and 12 bases from J, leaving 7 bases between. CDR3 sequence: CASPPEYF. The CDR3 DNA reads as TGTGCCAGCCCCCCGGAGTACTTC.

The chain employs TRBV15 and TRBJ2-7; 7 bases match TRBD2. With V trimmed by 0 bases and J by 2 bases, 10 bases remained unmatched. Germline assignment: CDR1 LNHNV and CDR2 YYDKDF (reference sequence). The CDR3 contains 17 residues. The CDR3 region is CATSRDPLAESPYEQYF. CDR3 nucleotide sequence: TGTGCCACCAGCAGAGATCCTCTAGCGGAGTCCCCCTACGAGCAGTACTTC.

The V and J genes are TRBV11-2 and TRBJ1-2; tentatively, D is TRBD1 (6 bases). Germline CDR1 and CDR2: SGHAT and FQNNGV. Trimming took 4 bases from V and 8 from J, leaving 17 bases between them. This CDR3 spans 14 amino acids. The CDR3 DNA sequence: TGTGCCAGCAGCTCCAACCCGCAGGGGAGCGGCTACACCTTC. It is translated as CASSSNPQGSGYTF.

This clone was seen a single time. The J gene is TRBJ1-5, the V gene TRBV28; D perhaps matches TRBD1 (6 bases). V lost 2 bases, J lost 2 bases, and 13 bases lay in between. Germline assignment: CDR1 MDHEN and CDR2 SYDVKM. The CDR3 contains 16 residues. The CDR3 DNA follows: TGTGCCAGCAGTTTAACAGGGTTGGACGGCAATCAGCCCCAGCATTTT. Translating it yields CASSLTGLDGNQPQHF.

The chain employs TRBV27 and TRBJ2-2; D possibly corresponds to TRBD2 (6 bases). The V gene lost 10 bases and the J gene lost 0 bases, with 12 bases spanning the gap. There are 14 residues in the CDR3. Germline V lookup: CDR1 MNHEY, CDR2 SMNVEV (reference sequence). CDR3 region: CATLGEANTGELFF. The CDR3 DNA follows: TGTGCCACCCTCGGGGAGGCGAACACCGGGGAGCTGTTTTTT.

V gene TRBV27 combines with J gene TRBJ2-7, with TRBD2 matching 8 bases. Germline V gene data show CDR1 as MNHEY and CDR2 as SMNVEV (reference sequence). Germline trimming cut 0 bases from V and 3 bases from J; bases unmatched to any gene: 7. There are 16 residues in the CDR3. As DNA, the CDR3 is TGTGCCAGCAGTTTATCGTTGACTAGCGCCTTCTACGAGCAGTACTTC. This gives the protein CASSLSLTSAFYEQYF.

J is TRBJ1-1 and V is TRBV28; no clear D. The CDR3 spans 15 residues. The germline V gene has CDR1 MDHEN and CDR2 SYDVKM. V lost 5 bases, J lost 7 bases, and 20 bases lay in between. The CDR3, as DNA: TGTGCCAGCAGTCCCCCGGACTCCCCTCTTGGTGAAGCTTTCTTT. Translation: CASSPPDSPLGEAFF.

V usage is TRBV12-5 and J usage is TRBJ1-1; D is ambiguous. The V end lost 1 base, the J end lost 1 base, and 7 bases lay between the germline ends. Germline V gene sequence: CDR1 LGHNT, CDR2 FRNRAP. This CDR3 is 14 amino acids long. The CDR3 sequence is CASGLDTENTEAFF. DNA of the CDR3: TGTGCTAGTGGTTTGGATACAGAGAACACTGAAGCTTTCTTT.

This chain connects TRBV6-6 to TRBJ2-5, with 9 bases aligning to TRBD2. This CDR3 spans 15 amino acids. CDR1 and CDR2 (germline): MNHNY, SVGAGI (reference sequence). The V segment lost 6 bases and the J segment 1 base; nucleotides outside the gene matches: 6. CDR3 coding DNA: TGTGCCAGCAGACTGGGACTAGCTAGCCAAGAGACCCAGTACTTC. Protein sequence: CASRLGLASQETQYF.

The chain carries TRBV2 and TRBJ2-7, with TRBD1 matching 7 bases. CDR1 and CDR2 (germline): SNHLY, FYNNEI. The CDR3 extends over 14 amino acids. V gave up 3 bases and J gave up 1 base; unmatched junction bases: 3. The CDR3 region has the DNA TGTGCCAGCAGTGAGTGGGGACAGTCCTACGAGCAGTACTTC. It translates to CASSEWGQSYEQYF.

The chain carries TRBV5-1 and TRBJ2-1, with D possibly called TRBD1 or TRBD2 (5 bases each). Trimming removed 6 bases at V and 8 bases at J, with 18 bases between. CDR3 length: 14 amino acids. Germline CDR1 SGHRS, CDR2 YFSETQ. CDR3 nucleotides: TGCGCCAGCATTCGGGACCCACGGGACGATGAGCAGTTCTTC. It codes for CASIRDPRDDEQFF.

The V call is TRBV19, the J call TRBJ2-7; no firm D call. Germline V gives CDR1 LNHDA, CDR2 SQIVND (reference sequence). The ends were cut back, 10 bases at V and 4 bases at J, with 23 bases in the middle. This CDR3 has 15 residues. Written as DNA, the CDR3 is TGTGCCACCACCATGGGATGGGGTATCTCATACGAGCAGTACTTC. This codes for CATTMGWGISYEQYF.

This chain connects TRBV6-1 to TRBJ2-2, with 8 bases lining up with TRBD1. V shed 8 bases, J shed 5 bases, and the junction held 10 bases outside the gene matches. CDR3 length: 15 residues. The germline gives CDR1 MNHNS, CDR2 SASEGT. The CDR3 bases are TGTGCCAGCCGAGAGGACAGGGTAGGGACCGGGGAGCTGTTTTTT. It is translated as CASREDRVGTGELFF.

The gene calls are TRBV27 and TRBJ1-5; no reliable D call. Trimming took off 0 bases at V and 10 bases at J, with 10 bases between the two ends. This CDR3 is built from 13 residues. Germline V CDR1 and CDR2: MNHEY, SMNVEV (reference sequence). Here the CDR3 reads CASSLSPLFPQHF. In nucleotides, the CDR3 is TGTGCCAGCAGTTTATCTCCTCTCTTCCCCCAGCATTTT.

The chain has TRBV30 and TRBJ1-5, with D unclear. CDR1 is GTSNPN, CDR2 SVGIG, per germline (reference sequence). The CDR3 consists of 14 residues. Trimming took 0 bases from V and 2 from J, leaving 8 bases between them. For the CDR3, the DNA is TGTGCCTGGAGTGTACCAACGGGCAATCAGCCCCAGCATTTT. Translating it yields CAWSVPTGNQPQHF. Using reference TRBV30 and TRBJ1-5 for the parts outside the CDR3, the full variable domain is SQTIHQWPATLVQPVGSPLSLECTVEGTSNPNLYWYRQAAGRGLQLLFYSVGIGQISSEVPQNLSASRPQDRQFILSSKKLLLSDSGFYLCAWSVPTGNQPQHFGDGTRLSIL.

The rearrangement links TRBV11-2 to TRBJ2-1; TRBD1 aligns across 10 bases. Germline CDR1 SGHAT, CDR2 FQNNGV. V lost 5 bases, J lost 3 bases, and 10 bases stayed unmatched. The CDR3 loop spans 17 amino acids. The CDR3 here is CASSHRPGTGDYNEQFF. The DNA of the CDR3 is TGTGCCAGCAGCCACCGACCCGGGACAGGGGACTACAATGAGCAGTTCTTC.